This T cell receptor beta chain was recovered during a study of Ad26.COV2.S vaccination and SARS-CoV-2 variants. Across the whole study: Vaccine-arm donor from the placebo-controlled COV1001 Ad26.COV2.S trial. Regarding the study as a whole: Similar non-spike TCR breadth was seen in vaccine and placebo recipients. Spike-specific TCR breadth ran higher among vaccine recipients than placebo recipients.

Regarding this clone: What it recognizes is unknown.

Treatment denoted: about 20 received Ad26.COV2.S at low or high dose, single or two shots; about 5 received placebo; per-sample allocation not given. Day 63 following the first vaccine or placebo injection was when the samples were taken. An Ad26 vector expressing Wuhan-strain SARS-CoV-2 spike served as the vaccine. CDR1 and CDR2 from the germline V gene are SGHVS and FQNEAQ. This CDR3 region has 13 residues. The V gene lost 3 bases and the J gene lost 6 bases, with 10 bases spanning the gap. The method was immunoSEQ multiplex PCR; TCRdb's version includes in-frame clones alone and lacks a portion of them. The data contain approximately 450,000 clones, approximately 92% of them singletons.

The input for sequencing was peripheral blood, taken in a trial of Ad26.COV2.S vaccine versus placebo. This sequence joins TRBV7-8 and TRBJ2-3; no reliable D call. The receptor was derived from a person aged 18-65 years who received the Ad26.COV2.S COVID-19 vaccine or a placebo. CDR3 DNA sequence: TGTGCCAGCAGCTTCATCCAGGCGGATACGCAGTATTTT. As protein: CASSFIQADTQYF.